Presented here are 3 T cell receptor beta chains from one specimen sequenced in a study of human T cells and chemical hapten exposure. Described time point: pre-sensitization, week 0. Noted treatment: therapeutic diphenylcyclopropenone sensitization with weekly scalp DPC. One entry per CDR3 protein results from TCRdb running MiXCR on the RACE reads. The sample has about 380,000 distinct CDR3 sequences, 4.5% to 5.5% seen once. The sample in question was whole blood, obtained in connection with sensitization to the hapten diphenylcyclopropenone (DPC). These receptors were collected from a woman between 50 and 59 years old with alopecia areata. Some clones in this sample may be carry-over from other donors' samples.

This clonotype showed up many times. V usage is TRBV7-9 and J usage is TRBJ2-1; 14 nucleotides agree with TRBD2. With V trimmed by 8 bases and J by 9 bases, 6 bases remained unmatched. Looked up from germline, CDR1 is SEHNR and CDR2 is FQNEAQ (reference sequence). CDR3 length equals 14 residues. The CDR3 spells CASGGLAGEVEQFF. CDR3 nucleotides: TGTGCCAGCGGGGGACTAGCGGGAGAGGTTGAGCAGTTCTTC.

The chain is built from TRBV6-2 or TRBV6-3 and TRBJ2-7, with 11 bases identical to TRBD2. CDR3 length equals 15 residues. Looked up from germline, CDR1 is MNHEY and CDR2 is SVGEGT. With V trimmed by 7 bases and J by 5 bases, 10 bases remained unmatched. The CDR3 DNA follows: TGTGCCAGCAAAACCGCGACTAGCGGGAACAACGAGCAGTACTTC. This gives the protein CASKTATSGNNEQYF.

The V gene is TRBV20-1, the J gene TRBJ2-3; D is perhaps TRBD1 (5 bases). Between the trimmed V and J ends, which lost 0 bases and 5 bases, there was a span of 15 bases. The CDR3 length is 15 residues. The germline gives CDR1 DFQATT, CDR2 SNEGSKA (reference sequence). The CDR3 region has the DNA TGCAGTGCTAGAGATTCCGGGCGCAGGGTAGATACGCAGTATTTT. It is translated as CSARDSGRRVDTQYF.